Shown below are 18 T cell receptor beta chains from a single sample sequenced in a study of blood T cell repertoires in COVID-19. Profiled with immunoSEQ multiplex PCR; TCRdb holds only in-frame clones, not every one. The sample includes 60,000 to 85,000 clones, roughly 91% seen only once; the top ten take around 7.8%. Sequenced sample: peripheral blood. Receptors were obtained from a man between 40 and 49 years old with COVID-19, enrolled during active disease.

This rearrangement joins TRBV2 to TRBJ1-1; 8 nucleotides align to TRBD1. The CDR3 totals 11 residues. Trimming removed 5 bases from V and 10 bases from J; junction bases left unmatched: 3. From germline, CDR1 is SNHLY and CDR2 FYNNEI. CDR3: CASSQDRVAFF. The CDR3 DNA sequence: TGTGCCAGCAGTCAGGACAGGGTAGCTTTCTTT.

The chain joins TRBV18 to TRBJ1-2; no firm D call. CDR1 is KGHSH and CDR2 is LQKENI in the germline V gene. CDR3 length equals 13 residues. V was clipped by 0 bases and J by 6 bases, with 8 bases between them. In nucleotides, the CDR3 is TGTGCCAGCTCACCACCCGGGGTTCATGGCTACACCTTC. As protein: CASSPPGVHGYTF.

This chain links TRBV6-2 or TRBV6-3 with TRBJ1-2, with D tentatively TRBD1 (5 bases). CDR1 and CDR2 from the germline V gene are MNHEY and SVGEGT. The CDR3 loop spans 18 amino acids. The V end was cut by 6 bases, the J end by 4 bases, with 27 bases between. The CDR3 coding sequence is TGTGCCAGCAGCACCTTGCGGGGGAGGTCGCAAACTACCTATGGCTACACCTTC. It yields the protein CASSTLRGRSQTTYGYTF.

This sequence joins TRBV6-5 and TRBJ1-4; TRBD1 matches 7 bases. Trimming at V came to 7 bases and at J to 7 bases, leaving 6 bases not matched to a gene. This CDR3 is built from 13 residues. Germline CDR1 and CDR2: MNHEY and SVGAGI. DNA for the CDR3: TGTGCCAGCACAGACAGGGAGAGTGAAAAACTGTTTTTT. Translating it yields CASTDRESEKLFF.

This sequence joins TRBV10-1 and TRBJ1-3, with a possible D match to TRBD1 (5 bases). V lost 3 bases, J lost 0 bases, and 6 bases lay in between. CDR3 length: 14 amino acids. Germline CDR1 reads WNHNN; CDR2 reads SYGVQD (reference sequence). The CDR3 loop is CASSDGHSGNTIYF. CDR3 DNA sequence: TGCGCCAGCAGTGACGGACACTCTGGAAACACCATATATTTT.

The V gene is TRBV30, the J gene TRBJ2-7, with TRBD2 as a possible D gene (5 bases). The CDR3 runs 15 residues. Deletions cut 2 bases from V and 3 bases from J, with 17 bases between. From germline, CDR1 is GTSNPN and CDR2 SVGIG (reference sequence). The CDR3 DNA follows: TGTGCCTGGAGTTCGGGGTCAGGACCATACTACGAGCAGTACTTC. As protein: CAWSSGSGPYYEQYF.

The chain combines TRBV28 with TRBJ1-4, with TRBD1 as a possible D gene (5 bases). V was shortened by 3 bases and J by 4 bases, with 18 bases between the two germline ends. The CDR3 has 17 residues. CDR1 MDHEN and CDR2 SYDVKM come from the germline V gene. The DNA of the CDR3 is TGTGCCAGCAGTTTTCGTCCCGGGGGAGCCAATAATGAAAAACTGTTTTTT. Translated, it gives CASSFRPGGANNEKLFF.

The DNA for the CDR3 is TGTGCCAGCAGCTTTGGAGGGGAAGAGACCCAGTACTTC. This gives the protein CASSFGGEETQYF. The chain links TRBV11-2 to TRBJ2-5; a weak D match, TRBD2 (6 bases). CDR1 and CDR2 (germline): SGHAT, FQNNGV. The CDR3 has 13 residues. Trimming cost V 3 bases and J 3 bases, with 8 bases left between them.

The rearrangement uses TRBV3-1 (or the pseudogene TRBV3-2) and TRBJ2-3, with D unresolved. Germline V gene lookup returns CDR1 LGHDT and CDR2 YNNKEL (reference sequence). V was trimmed by 4 bases and J by 0 bases, leaving 2 bases between them. The CDR3 spans 12 residues. The chain's CDR3 is CASSPSTDTQYF. The CDR3 bases are TGTGCCAGCAGCCCGAGCACAGATACGCAGTATTTT.

The chain links TRBV6-5 to TRBJ2-2; 10 bases line up with TRBD1. Germline trimming cut 4 bases from V and 5 bases from J; bases unmatched to any gene: 7. The CDR3 covers 16 residues. From germline, CDR1 is MNHEY and CDR2 SVGAGI. CDR3 DNA sequence: TGTGCCAGCAGTTTATCCGGGACAGGGGTTACCGGGGAGCTGTTTTTT. Translated, it gives CASSLSGTGVTGELFF.

The rearrangement uses TRBV6-5 and TRBJ2-1; D uncertain. Germline V gene lookup returns CDR1 MNHEY and CDR2 SVGAGI. The CDR3 runs to 11 residues. Trimming stripped 2 bases from V and 9 bases from J, with 5 bases between. The CDR3 here is CASSYIGEQFF. The CDR3 DNA reads TGTGCCAGCAGTTACATCGGTGAGCAGTTCTTC.

This chain uses TRBV5-1 with TRBJ1-1; the D gene is possibly TRBD1 (6 bases). Trimming shortened V by 4 bases and J by 4 bases, and 11 bases separated the two germline ends. The CDR3 is 13 amino acids. Germline loops: CDR1 SGHRS, CDR2 YFSETQ. CDR3: CASSGTGRTEAFF. Written as DNA, the CDR3 is TGCGCCAGCAGCGGAACAGGGCGCACTGAAGCTTTCTTT. Drawing the rest from reference TRBV5-1 and TRBJ1-1, the complete variable domain is KAGVTQTPRYLIKTRGQQVTLSCSPISGHRSVSWYQQTPGQGLQFLFEYFSETQRNKGNFPGRFSGRQFSNSRSEMNVSTLELGDSALYLCASSGTGRTEAFFGQGTRLTVV.

This rearrangement joins TRBV2 to TRBJ2-5; a possible D gene is TRBD1 (6 bases). Germline V gene lookup returns CDR1 SNHLY and CDR2 FYNNEI. Trimming took 8 bases from V and 5 from J, leaving 21 bases between them. CDR3 size: 15 residues. The DNA for the CDR3 is TGTGCCAGCCTCCCCGTGGGGGCACCGGTGGAGACCCAGTACTTC. The encoded protein is CASLPVGAPVETQYF.

The V and J genes are TRBV7-2 and TRBJ2-1, with 10 bases identical to TRBD2. V trimming: 6 bases; J trimming: 8 bases; junction bases outside the gene matches: 10. This CDR3 comprises 15 residues. Germline assignment: CDR1 SGHTA and CDR2 FQGNSA. The CDR3 DNA is TGTGCCAGCAGGAGGGGACTAGCGAGTCCCGATGAGCAGTTCTTC. Translation gives CASRRGLASPDEQFF.

This clone was picked up a small number of times. The V call is TRBV7-8, the J call TRBJ2-1; 7 bases fit TRBD1. CDR3 length equals 16 residues. The V segment lost 6 bases and the J segment 0 bases; nucleotides outside the gene matches: 8. In germline, CDR1 is SGHVS, CDR2 FQNEAQ. The DNA of the CDR3 is TGTGCCAGCAGTGCTAGGACAGGCAGCTCCTACAATGAGCAGTTCTTC. This codes for CASSARTGSSYNEQFF.

The chain has TRBV28 and TRBJ2-5, with 7 bases lining up with TRBD2. With V trimmed by 2 bases and J by 4 bases, 4 bases remained unmatched. CDR3 length equals 14 residues. The germline CDR1 and CDR2 sequences are MDHEN and SYDVKM. CDR3 sequence (DNA): TGTGCCAGCAGTTTAGCGTCGGGGGGAGAGACCCAGTACTTC. Protein: CASSLASGGETQYF.

The genes are TRBV6-5 and TRBJ1-1; the D is unclear. V lost 6 bases to trimming and J lost 3 bases, with 11 bases between them. Germline CDR1 MNHEY, CDR2 SVGAGI. The CDR3 contains 13 residues. CDR3 sequence: CASRTQRDTEAFF. CDR3 nucleotide sequence: TGTGCCAGCAGGACACAGAGGGACACTGAAGCTTTCTTT.

The genes are TRBV7-3 and TRBJ1-1; no firm D call. The germline CDR1 and CDR2 sequences are SGHTA and FQGTGA. The CDR3 has 13 residues. Between the trimmed V and J ends, which lost 0 bases and 3 bases, there was a span of 5 bases. The CDR3 DNA sequence: TGTGCCAGCAGCTTAACGTCGGACACTGAAGCTTTCTTT. Protein: CASSLTSDTEAFF.